The next 31 T cell receptor beta chains were all read from a single sample in a study of response to subunit inactivated influenza vaccine. Via MiXCR, TCRdb re-called the RT-PCR reads, giving one row per CDR3 protein. The data show roughly 520,000 distinct CDR3 sequences, roughly 27% seen once. This sample comprised CD4+ T cells sorted from PBMCs, obtained around 5 days after vaccination. Receptor source: a man in his fifties who received an inactivated influenza vaccine.

The chain recombines TRBV15 with TRBJ2-1; 7 bases fit TRBD2. V gave up 1 base and J gave up 1 base; unmatched junction bases: 7. The CDR3 has 17 residues. Per the germline V gene, CDR1 is LNHNV and CDR2 is YYDKDF (reference sequence). Here the CDR3 DNA reads TGTGCCACCAGCAGAGCGAAGGGACTATTTTCCTACAATGAGCAGTTCTTC. This encodes CATSRAKGLFSYNEQFF.

This clonotype occurred a few times. This rearrangement joins TRBV29-1 to TRBJ2-7; perhaps D is TRBD1 or TRBD2 (7 bases each). Deletions cut 4 bases from V and 1 base from J, with 11 bases between. The germline CDR1 and CDR2 sequences are SQVTM and ANQGSEA. This CDR3 has 13 residues. The DNA of the CDR3 is TGCAGCGTTGCCAGGGGGGGATCCTACGAGCAGTACTTC. This gives the protein CSVARGGSYEQYF.

The chain uses TRBV5-1 and TRBJ2-5, with D perhaps matching TRBD1 (6 bases). Germline V gene sequence: CDR1 SGHRS, CDR2 YFSETQ. There are 14 residues in the CDR3. The V end lost 4 bases, the J end lost 5 bases, and 15 bases lay between the germline ends. The DNA for the CDR3 is TGCGCCAGCAGCGGCAACAGGGTTGGGGAGACCCAGTACTTC. It yields the protein CASSGNRVGETQYF.

This chain joins TRBV6-1 and TRBJ2-7; D may correspond to TRBD1 or TRBD2 (5 bases each). Looked up from germline, CDR1 is MNHNS and CDR2 is SASEGT. With 4 bases removed from V and 2 bases from J, the gap between germline ends came to 15 bases. The CDR3 length is 15 residues. CDR3 region: CASSVNRDLAYEQYF. CDR3 nucleotides: TGTGCCAGCAGTGTGAACCGGGACCTTGCCTACGAGCAGTACTTC.

The chain employs TRBV10-3 and TRBJ2-2; D unresolved. The CDR3 extends over 14 amino acids. Trimming removed 0 bases from V and 7 bases from J, with 9 bases in between. Germline V gives CDR1 ENHRY, CDR2 SYGVKD. CDR3 sequence: CAISESNRNGELFF. For the CDR3, the DNA is TGTGCCATCAGTGAGTCGAATCGTAACGGGGAGCTGTTTTTT.

The gene calls are TRBV7-8 and TRBJ2-3; D is unclear. This CDR3 is 16 amino acids long. Germline assignment: CDR1 SGHVS and CDR2 FQNEAQ. The V end lost 7 bases, the J end lost 0 bases, and 17 bases lay between the germline ends. CDR3 nucleotides: TGTGCCAGCATACCCACCGAAATCACTAGCACAGATACGCAGTATTTT. Translated: CASIPTEITSTDTQYF.

The rearrangement uses TRBV20-1 and TRBJ1-2; TRBD1 matches 8 bases. The germline V gene has CDR1 DFQATT and CDR2 SNEGSKA (reference sequence). This CDR3 is built from 12 residues. The J segment lost 7 bases and the V segment lost 1 base, leaving 2 bases of the junction unmatched. CDR3 nucleotide sequence: TGCAGTGCTAGAGGACAGGGGTCTGGCTACACCTTC. This gives the protein CSARGQGSGYTF.

This chain links TRBV30 with TRBJ1-5, with D possibly matching TRBD1 (5 bases). The CDR3 sequence is 13 residues long. V lost 3 bases and J lost 1, with 7 bases in between. Germline assignment: CDR1 GTSNPN and CDR2 SVGIG (reference sequence). CDR3: CAWSQGSNQPQHF. Here the CDR3 DNA reads TGTGCCTGGAGCCAGGGAAGCAATCAGCCCCAGCATTTT.

This chain joins TRBV11-1 and TRBJ1-2; 9 bases agree with TRBD1. Germline CDR1 SGHAT, CDR2 FQDESV (reference sequence). The J segment lost 6 bases and the V segment lost 2 bases, leaving 16 bases of the junction unmatched. The CDR3 is 18 residues long. The CDR3 DNA reads TGTGCCAGCAGCTTAAGTTCGTTCGGGACAGGGAGGGACCATGGCTACACCTTC. Translation gives CASSLSSFGTGRDHGYTF.

The table lists this clonotype with many counts. The chain uses TRBV20-1 and TRBJ2-7; 9 nucleotides line up with TRBD2. Germline trimming cut 6 bases from V and 5 bases from J; bases unmatched to any gene: 11. The germline CDR1 and CDR2 sequences are DFQATT and SNEGSKA (reference sequence). The CDR3 is made up of 14 amino acids. The CDR3 loop is CSAREVAGAHEQYF. CDR3 DNA sequence: TGCAGTGCCAGGGAGGTAGCGGGAGCACACGAGCAGTACTTC.

This clonotype was detected only a few times. The V gene is TRBV24-1, the J gene TRBJ2-1, with 8 bases lining up with TRBD2. Germline CDR1 and CDR2: KGHDR and SFDVKD. The ends lost 3 bases at V and 8 bases at J; junction bases unmatched: 11. This CDR3 is 16 amino acids long. Written as DNA, the CDR3 is TGTGCCACCAGTGATCCGAAAGGACTAGCAATCCATGAGCAGTTCTTC. It yields the protein CATSDPKGLAIHEQFF.

This rearrangement joins TRBV7-9 to TRBJ2-7, with a weak D call TRBD2 (5 bases). Germline CDR1 reads SEHNR; CDR2 reads FQNEAQ (reference sequence). Trimming removed 5 bases at V and 0 bases at J, with 11 bases between. The CDR3 consists of 14 residues. The CDR3 sequence: CASSPGVYSYEQYF. In DNA, the CDR3 is TGTGCCAGCAGCCCCGGGGTCTACTCCTACGAGCAGTACTTC. The whole variable domain, filled in from reference TRBV7-9 and TRBJ2-7, reads DTGVSQNPRHKITKRGQNVTFRCDPISEHNRLYWYRQTLGQGPEFLTYFQNEAQLEKSRLLSDRFSAERPKGSFSTLEIQRTEQGDSAMYLCASSPGVYSYEQYFGPGTRLTVT.

This clonotype was counted a few times. The rearrangement joins TRBV2 to TRBJ2-7, with D tentatively TRBD1 or TRBD2 (6 bases each). CDR1 and CDR2 (germline): SNHLY, FYNNEI. V gave up 11 bases and J gave up 3 bases, with 17 bases separating them. The CDR3 is 13 residues long. The CDR3 DNA follows: TGTGCCTCCCGCGGGACATTTAACTACGAGCAGTACTTC. Translation gives CASRGTFNYEQYF.

The gene calls are TRBV7-2 and TRBJ2-3, with a weak D call TRBD2 (6 bases). This CDR3 region has 16 residues. Trimming stripped 6 bases from V and 1 base from J, with 17 bases between. CDR1 and CDR2 from the germline V gene are SGHTA and FQGNSA. CDR3 nucleotides: TGTGCCAGCAGTCCAGCGCAGGTAGCGGGCACAGATACGCAGTATTTT. Translating gives CASSPAQVAGTDTQYF.

This clonotype has ten or more counts. The chain joins TRBV7-2 to TRBJ2-1; D remains ambiguous. This CDR3 region has 14 residues. The germline CDR1 and CDR2 sequences are SGHTA and FQGNSA. V lost 1 base to trimming and J lost 8 bases, with 12 bases between them. CDR3 amino acids: CASSLVPRFDEQFF. The CDR3 bases are TGTGCCAGCAGCTTAGTACCCAGGTTCGATGAGCAGTTCTTC.

Notes on this clonotype: This may stem from a read error, because a much larger clone lies one nucleotide away. The rearrangement links TRBV5-5 to TRBJ2-7; D is uncertain. V shed 4 bases and J shed 3 bases, with 8 bases lying between them. CDR3 length equals 12 residues. Germline V gives CDR1 SGHKS, CDR2 YYEKEE (reference sequence). CDR3 nucleotides: TGTGCCAGCAGCCCCTCGTTCTACGAGCAGTACTTC. It specifies CASSPSFYEQYF.

This clonotype came up a few times. The genes are TRBV6-5 and TRBJ2-5, with D maybe TRBD2 (6 bases). From germline, CDR1 is MNHEY and CDR2 SVGAGI. The CDR3 loop spans 15 amino acids. V dropped 3 bases and J dropped 2 bases, with 13 bases sitting between them. The CDR3 spells CASSYAGPAQETQYF. As DNA, the CDR3 is TGTGCCAGCAGTTATGCGGGGCCTGCTCAAGAGACCCAGTACTTC.

The chain uses TRBV15 and TRBJ2-7; D unresolved. The V gene's germline CDR1 is LNHNV and CDR2 YYDKDF (reference sequence). The CDR3 loop spans 18 amino acids. V lost 3 bases to trimming and J lost 0 bases, with 21 bases between them. In DNA form, the CDR3 reads TGTGCCACCAGCAGCTCGGGTGCCTCCGAATTCTTCTCCTACGAGCAGTACTTC. Amino acids: CATSSSGASEFFSYEQYF.

This clonotype was seen only a few times. The chain couples TRBV29-1 to TRBJ1-1; perhaps TRBD1 as D (5 bases). Germline V lookup: CDR1 SQVTM, CDR2 ANQGSEA. This CDR3 has 14 residues. The V and J ends lost 7 bases and 5 bases respectively, with 20 bases between them. In DNA, the CDR3 is TGCAGCGCCTTTGTAAGGGGTTCTGGGACTGAAGCTTTCTTT. Translating it yields CSAFVRGSGTEAFF.

This clonotype was seen at least ten times. This chain joins TRBV10-3 and TRBJ2-3; perhaps TRBD2 as D (5 bases). Germline-derived CDR1 and CDR2 are ENHRY and SYGVKD. CDR3 length: 12 amino acids. Trimming left V 7 bases short and J 4 bases short, with 9 bases between. CDR3 nucleotide sequence: TGTGCCATCAACGGAGGTCCAGATACGCAGTATTTT. This gives the protein CAINGGPDTQYF.

The chain's CDR3 is CASTRDRGSDTQYF. The CDR3 DNA is TGTGCCAGCACCCGGGACAGGGGATCAGATACGCAGTATTTT. J is TRBJ2-3 and V is TRBV6-1, with 10 nucleotides matching TRBD1. Germline CDR1 reads MNHNS; CDR2 reads SASEGT. The CDR3 sequence is 14 residues long. The ends lost 7 bases at V and 4 bases at J; junction bases unmatched: 5.

About this clonotype itself: This may be a read error: a much more frequent sequence differs by one nucleotide. The chain employs TRBV7-8 and TRBJ2-3; 7 bases are shared with TRBD1. The ends lost 4 bases at V and 2 bases at J; junction bases unmatched: 3. CDR3 length equals 14 residues. Germline CDR1 reads SGHVS; CDR2 reads FQNEAQ. CDR3 residues: CASSSGTVTDTQYF. The CDR3 DNA sequence: TGTGCCAGCAGCTCAGGGACAGTCACAGATACGCAGTATTTT.

The gene calls are TRBV5-5 and TRBJ2-7; the match to TRBD1 covers 8 bases. CDR1 and CDR2 (germline): SGHKS, YYEKEE (reference sequence). Trimming removed 1 base from V and 4 bases from J; junction bases left unmatched: 7. The CDR3 sequence is 15 residues long. The CDR3 loop reads CASSLSQGALYEQYF. In nucleotides, the CDR3 is TGTGCCAGCAGCTTGTCCCAGGGGGCTTTGTACGAGCAGTACTTC.

The V call is TRBV11-2, the J call TRBJ2-3; D is unclear. Trimming shortened V by 6 bases and J by 8 bases, and 15 bases separated the two germline ends. From germline, CDR1 is SGHAT and CDR2 FQNNGV. CDR3 length equals 13 residues. This chain's CDR3 is CASRFPRQGTQYF. The CDR3 DNA is TGTGCCAGCAGATTCCCTCGGCAAGGTACGCAGTATTTT. The full variable domain, its missing parts supplied by reference TRBV11-2 and TRBJ2-3, is EAGVAQSPRYKIIEKRQSVAFWCNPISGHATLYWYQQILGQGPKLLIQFQNNGVVDDSQLPKDRFSAERLKGVDSTLKIQPAKLEDSAVYLCASRFPRQGTQYFGPGTRLTVL.

Written as DNA, the CDR3 is TGTGCCAGCAGCCACCAGTGGGACACTGAAGCTTTCTTT. Protein product: CASSHQWDTEAFF. The chain uses TRBV7-3 and TRBJ1-1; D gene uncertain. V lost 5 bases and J lost 3, with 10 bases in between. This CDR3 has 13 amino acids. Germline V CDR1 and CDR2: SGHTA, FQGTGA.

The chain couples TRBV23-1 to TRBJ2-1; TRBD2 might be the D (6 bases). TRBV23-1 is placed among ORFs of uncertain function. V lost 0 bases, J lost 4 bases, and 16 bases lay in between. The CDR3 covers 17 residues. The DNA of the CDR3 is TGCGCCAGCAGTCAATCGATCGGGGAGGCCCCTTACAATGAGCAGTTCTTC. This translates into CASSQSIGEAPYNEQFF.

V gene TRBV6-2 or TRBV6-3 combines with J gene TRBJ2-7, with D tentatively TRBD2 (7 bases). The CDR3 has 14 amino acids. CDR1 MNHEY and CDR2 SVGEGT come from the germline V gene. Trimming stripped 2 bases from V and 7 bases from J, with 15 bases between. The CDR3, as DNA: TGTGCCAGCAGTTACGCGCGGGGGCGAGGAGAGCAGTACTTC. This encodes CASSYARGRGEQYF.

This clonotype has more than one count but fewer than ten. The gene calls are TRBV6-2 or TRBV6-3 and TRBJ2-7; 9 nucleotides match TRBD2. V lost 6 bases, J lost 3 bases, and 6 bases stayed unmatched. The germline gives CDR1 MNHEY, CDR2 SVGEGT. This CDR3 has 14 amino acids. CDR3 sequence (DNA): TGTGCCAGCAGATCCGGACTAGCGCGCTACGAGCAGTACTTC. The encoded protein is CASRSGLARYEQYF.

This clonotype was counted only a few times. The V call is TRBV5-1, the J call TRBJ2-7; 7 bases match TRBD2. Trimming at V came to 0 bases and at J to 3 bases, leaving 9 bases not matched to a gene. The CDR3 loop spans 16 amino acids. Germline CDR1 SGHRS, CDR2 YFSETQ. CDR3 sequence: CASSLGLAHRNYEQYF. The CDR3, as DNA: TGCGCCAGCAGCTTGGGACTAGCCCATCGCAACTACGAGCAGTACTTC. Supplemented by reference TRBV5-1 and TRBJ2-7, the full variable domain reads KAGVTQTPRYLIKTRGQQVTLSCSPISGHRSVSWYQQTPGQGLQFLFEYFSETQRNKGNFPGRFSGRQFSNSRSEMNVSTLELGDSALYLCASSLGLAHRNYEQYFGPGTRLTVT.

Only a few counts were recorded for this clonotype. The chain is built from TRBV5-1 and TRBJ2-2, with D unclear. V was trimmed by 3 bases and J by 2 bases, leaving 11 bases between them. The CDR3 is made up of 15 amino acids. Germline lookup yields CDR1 SGHRS and CDR2 YFSETQ. The chain's CDR3 is CASSWANLNTGELFF. The CDR3 region has the DNA TGCGCCAGCAGCTGGGCTAACCTAAACACCGGGGAGCTGTTTTTT.

V gene TRBV29-1 combines with J gene TRBJ2-2, with TRBD2 identical over 7 bases. Germline lookup yields CDR1 SQVTM and CDR2 ANQGSEA. The CDR3 is made up of 13 amino acids. Germline trimming cut 6 bases from V and 4 bases from J; bases unmatched to any gene: 5. Written as DNA, the CDR3 is TGCAGCGTGGGAGGGGCCCTCACCGGGGAGCTGTTTTTT. Amino acids: CSVGGALTGELFF.